A selection of T cell receptor beta chains follows, all from one sample in a study of blood T cell repertoires in COVID-19. Some clones are missing from TCRdb's copy, which holds only in-frame ones; the method was immunoSEQ multiplex PCR. The table lists just under 350,000 clones, around 87% of them singletons. The sequenced sample was peripheral blood. The source of these receptors is a woman between 45 and 65 years old with COVID-19, enrolled during active disease. The CDR3 runs from the conserved cysteine through the conserved F or W. Fields, in order: V gene, J gene, D gene, clone size, CDR3 protein, CDR3 DNA. D genes are given only for firm matches. Expanded clones are given a class, and other clones once, few, many or no size at all.

V: TRBV11-2; J: TRBJ1-1; D: -; size: -; CDR3: CASSLVRGEPRFF; DNA: TGTGCCAGCAGCTTAGTCCGCGGGGAACCTCGTTTCTTT
V: TRBV7-9; J: TRBJ2-5; D: TRBD1; size: -; CDR3: CASSVRQGRQETQYF; DNA: TGTGCCAGCAGCGTCAGACAGGGACGCCAAGAGACCCAGTACTTC
V: TRBV24-1; J: TRBJ2-5; D: -; size: -; CDR3: CATSVDSQETQYF; DNA: TGTGCCACCAGTGTAGACAGCCAAGAGACCCAGTACTTC
V: TRBV2; J: TRBJ2-1; D: -; size: few; CDR3: CASSDFAGRNEQFF; DNA: TGTGCCAGCAGTGATTTCGCGGGAAGGAATGAGCAGTTCTTC
V: TRBV7-3; J: TRBJ1-1; D: -; size: -; CDR3: CASSLSVNTEAFF; DNA: TGTGCCAGCAGCTTAAGCGTGAACACTGAAGCTTTCTTT
V: TRBV11-3; J: TRBJ1-3; D: TRBD1; size: -; CDR3: CASSLTGDSGNTIYF; DNA: TGTGCCAGCAGTCTAACAGGGGACTCTGGAAACACCATATATTTT
V: TRBV5-5; J: TRBJ1-1; D: TRBD1; size: once; CDR3: CASSLWTGNTEAFF; DNA: TGTGCCAGCAGCTTGTGGACAGGGAACACTGAAGCTTTCTTT
V: TRBV4-1; J: TRBJ2-3; D: TRBD2; size: once; CDR3: CASSHLLAGDISDTQYF; DNA: TGCGCCAGCAGCCATTTACTAGCGGGAGATATTTCAGATACGCAGTATTTT
V: TRBV11-2; J: TRBJ2-2; D: -; size: -; CDR3: CASSLIGQPGRTGELFF; DNA: TGTGCCAGCAGCCTAATTGGACAGCCCGGTAGGACCGGGGAGCTGTTTTTT
V: TRBV5-1; J: TRBJ2-5; D: -; size: -; CDR3: CASSLGGLSVRETQYF; DNA: TGCGCCAGCAGCTTGGGAGGCCTGTCAGTACGGGAGACCCAGTACTTC
V: TRBV7-2; J: TRBJ2-5; D: TRBD1; size: -; CDR3: CASSTYGQGRETQYF; DNA: TGTGCCAGCAGCACCTACGGACAGGGGAGGGAGACCCAGTACTTC
V: TRBV4-2; J: TRBJ2-7; D: TRBD1; size: -; CDR3: CASSQQTGQGLYEQYF; DNA: TGTGCCAGCAGCCAACAGACAGGACAGGGGCTCTACGAGCAGTACTTC
V: TRBV30; J: TRBJ2-1; D: TRBD2; size: -; CDR3: CAWIHKWAGEGNNEQFF; DNA: TGTGCCTGGATCCACAAGTGGGCGGGAGAGGGCAACAATGAGCAGTTCTTC
V: TRBV5-1; J: TRBJ1-3; D: -; size: -; CDR3: CASSLALSDRRLSGNTIYF; DNA: TGCGCCAGCAGCTTGGCCCTCTCCGACAGGCGTCTCTCTGGAAACACCATATATTTT
V: TRBV2; J: TRBJ2-3; D: -; size: -; CDR3: CASSGGLTSTDTQYF; DNA: TGTGCCAGCAGTGGGGGACTGACAAGCACAGATACGCAGTATTTT
V: TRBV10-1; J: TRBJ2-2; D: -; size: -; CDR3: CASSAPTSNTGELFF; DNA: TGCGCCAGCAGTGCCCCGACTTCGAACACCGGGGAGCTGTTTTTT
V: TRBV29-1; J: TRBJ1-2; D: -; size: -; CDR3: CSVGVGQNYGYTF; DNA: TGCAGCGTTGGGGTGGGGCAGAACTATGGCTACACCTTC
V: TRBV30; J: TRBJ1-2; D: TRBD1; size: -; CDR3: CAWRSGTDYYGYTF; DNA: TGTGCCTGGAGGTCGGGGACAGACTACTATGGCTACACCTTC
V: TRBV24-1; J: TRBJ1-2; D: -; size: -; CDR3: CATSAVASDGYTF; DNA: TGTGCCACCTCAGCGGTAGCGTCGGATGGCTACACCTTC
V: TRBV6-5; J: TRBJ1-2; D: TRBD1; size: -; CDR3: CASSREGQGVYGYTF; DNA: TGTGCCAGCAGTAGAGAAGGACAGGGGGTCTATGGCTACACCTTC
V: TRBV7-9; J: TRBJ2-5; D: -; size: -; CDR3: CASSLMNREETQYF; DNA: TGTGCCAGCAGCTTAATGAACAGGGAAGAGACCCAGTACTTC
V: TRBV11-3; J: TRBJ2-3; D: TRBD2; size: -; CDR3: CASSRGRGGTDTQYF; DNA: TGTGCCAGCAGCCGCGGCCGCGGGGGGACAGATACGCAGTATTTT
V: TRBV24-1; J: TRBJ2-6; D: -; size: -; CDR3: CATRSGYSSGANVLTF; DNA: TGTGCCACCCGGAGCGGGTATAGCTCTGGGGCCAACGTCCTGACTTTC
V: TRBV13; J: TRBJ2-7; D: -; size: -; CDR3: CASSFSRASYEQYF; DNA: TGTGCCAGCAGCTTTAGCAGGGCGTCCTACGAGCAGTACTTC
V: TRBV10-3; J: TRBJ1-4; D: TRBD1; size: -; CDR3: CATMTGDNEKLFF; DNA: TGTGCCACCATGACAGGGGATAATGAAAAACTGTTTTTT
V: TRBV14; J: TRBJ2-1; D: TRBD2; size: -; CDR3: CASSQGGFWGTTRYNEQFF; DNA: TGTGCCAGCAGCCAAGGGGGTTTCTGGGGGACTACCCGATACAATGAGCAGTTCTTC
V: TRBV16; J: TRBJ1-2; D: -; size: -; CDR3: CASSQFGRRAEAGYTF; DNA: TGTGCCAGCAGCCAGTTCGGTAGAAGGGCGGAGGCGGGCTACACCTTC
V: TRBV6-1; J: TRBJ1-5; D: -; size: -; CDR3: CASSERNGGWTQHF; DNA: TGTGCCAGCAGTGAAAGGAACGGGGGTTGGACCCAGCATTTT
V: TRBV19; J: TRBJ2-3; D: TRBD2; size: once; CDR3: CASSNSGSGDTQYF; DNA: TGTGCCAGTAGTAACAGCGGGAGTGGGGATACGCAGTATTTT
V: TRBV6-5; J: TRBJ1-2; D: -; size: -; CDR3: CASSLFAEDYGYTF; DNA: TGTGCCAGCAGTTTGTTCGCAGAAGACTATGGCTACACCTTC
V: TRBV5-1; J: TRBJ2-3; D: -; size: -; CDR3: CASSLRLGVGTDTQYF; DNA: TGCGCCAGCAGCTTGAGATTAGGGGTAGGCACAGATACGCAGTATTTT
V: TRBV11-2; J: TRBJ2-7; D: -; size: -; CDR3: CASSLERVYEQYF; DNA: TGTGCCAGCAGCTTAGAGCGGGTATACGAGCAGTACTTC
V: TRBV7-6; J: TRBJ1-4; D: -; size: -; CDR3: CASSPKWGRDEKLFF; DNA: TGTGCCAGCAGCCCTAAATGGGGGAGGGATGAAAAACTGTTTTTT
V: TRBV30; J: TRBJ2-2; D: TRBD2; size: -; CDR3: CAWSVPPSGLHNTGELFF; DNA: TGTGCCTGGAGTGTACCGCCTAGCGGGTTACATAACACCGGGGAGCTGTTTTTT
V: TRBV2; J: TRBJ1-5; D: TRBD1; size: -; CDR3: CASSQEGAAQPQHF; DNA: TGTGCCAGCAGCCAAGAGGGGGCGGCTCAGCCCCAGCATTTT
V: TRBV7-2; J: TRBJ1-6; D: -; size: -; CDR3: CASSLPLNSPLHF; DNA: TGTGCCAGCAGCTTACCGTTAAATTCACCCCTCCACTTT
V: TRBV7-9; J: TRBJ1-2; D: -; size: once; CDR3: CASSMDRAAVMGYTF; DNA: TGTGCCAGCAGCATGGACAGAGCGGCCGTTATGGGCTACACCTTC
V: TRBV7-8; J: TRBJ2-1; D: -; size: -; CDR3: CASSLDTGFVENEQFF; DNA: TGTGCCAGCAGCTTAGACACCGGATTCGTGGAGAATGAGCAGTTCTTC
V: TRBV19; J: TRBJ2-1; D: -; size: -; CDR3: CASRRRQSSYNEQFF; DNA: TGTGCCAGTAGGAGACGACAGAGCTCCTACAATGAGCAGTTCTTC
V: TRBV7-2; J: TRBJ2-5; D: -; size: few; CDR3: CASSLYRTAQETQYF; DNA: TGTGCCAGCAGCTTATATCGGACAGCCCAAGAGACCCAGTACTTC
V: TRBV27; J: TRBJ2-4; D: TRBD1; size: -; CDR3: CASRDSFKNIQYF; DNA: TGTGCCAGCCGGGACAGTTTCAAAAACATTCAGTACTTC
V: TRBV9; J: TRBJ1-1; D: TRBD1; size: -; CDR3: CASSAPQGASTEAFF; DNA: TGTGCCAGCAGCGCCCCACAGGGGGCTAGCACTGAAGCTTTCTTT
V: TRBV6-2/TRBV6-3; J: TRBJ1-1; D: TRBD1; size: -; CDR3: CASSRPWDRERTEAFF; DNA: TGTGCCAGCAGTCGCCCCTGGGACAGGGAGAGGACTGAAGCTTTCTTT
V: TRBV2; J: TRBJ2-4; D: TRBD2; size: -; CDR3: CASRGAGGPTDIQYF; DNA: TGTGCCAGCAGGGGAGCGGGAGGGCCCACGGACATTCAGTACTTC
V: TRBV25-1; J: TRBJ1-1; D: TRBD1; size: few; CDR3: CASSDLLTGHPMNTEAFF; DNA: TGTGCCAGCAGTGACCTTTTGACAGGGCATCCCATGAACACTGAAGCTTTCTTT
V: TRBV19; J: TRBJ2-7; D: -; size: -; CDR3: CASSIAAGTFSYEQYF; DNA: TGTGCCAGTAGTATAGCCGCGGGAACCTTCTCCTACGAGCAGTACTTC
V: TRBV6-5; J: TRBJ1-2; D: TRBD1; size: -; CDR3: CAIRDRTGVSYTF; DNA: TGTGCCATCAGGGACCGGACAGGGGTGTCCTACACCTTC
V: TRBV6-5; J: TRBJ2-1; D: TRBD2; size: -; CDR3: CASSSLAGMDNEQFF; DNA: TGTGCCAGCAGTTCCCTAGCGGGAATGGACAATGAGCAGTTCTTC
V: TRBV7-2; J: TRBJ1-1; D: TRBD1; size: few; CDR3: CASSLREGGSTEAFF; DNA: TGTGCCAGCAGCTTAAGGGAAGGGGGCTCCACTGAAGCTTTCTTT
V: TRBV4-2; J: TRBJ2-1; D: TRBD2; size: -; CDR3: CASSQAGGYNEQFF; DNA: TGTGCCAGCAGCCAAGCGGGAGGGTACAATGAGCAGTTCTTC